Below, 31 T cell receptor beta chains from the same sample are listed, as sequenced in a study of OX40 agonist ivuxolimab in advanced cancers. Using immunoSEQ multiplex PCR, the repertoire was profiled, and TCRdb retains in-frame clones only, with some absent. The sample has more than 70,000 clones; 85% to 95% are singletons. Sequenced material: CD4+ or CD8+ T cells sorted from blood, taken in a trial of the OX40 agonist ivuxolimab. These receptor sequences come from an adult with an advanced solid tumor such as melanoma, head and neck, liver or kidney cancer.

With respect to this clone: Other DNA sequences in this specimen translate into the identical CDR3. This sequence joins TRBV7-6 and TRBJ1-1; 9 nucleotides align to TRBD1. Germline trimming cut 3 bases from V and 5 bases from J; bases unmatched to any gene: 1. CDR1 is SGHVS, CDR2 FNYEAQ, per germline. This CDR3 comprises 13 residues. The CDR3 DNA reads TGTGCCAGCAGCTTGACAGGGGGGACTGAAGCTTTCTTT. This gives the protein CASSLTGGTEAFF.

J is TRBJ1-5 and V is TRBV13; D ambiguous. The length of the CDR3 is 14 residues. V lost 0 bases and J 5 bases, leaving 8 bases between the germline ends. CDR1 PRHDT and CDR2 FYEKMQ come from the germline V gene (reference sequence). CDR3 sequence reads: CASSLGPGDQPQHF. CDR3 in DNA: TGTGCCAGCAGCTTAGGCCCTGGGGATCAGCCCCAGCATTTT.

This chain uses TRBV4-3 with TRBJ1-5; D call uncertain. Looked up from germline, CDR1 is LGHNA and CDR2 is YSLEER. CDR3 length equals 15 residues. Trimming took off 1 base at V and 3 bases at J, with 10 bases between the two ends. CDR3 DNA sequence: TGCGCCAGCAGCCAAGGAGGAGGGTACAATCAGCCCCAGCATTTT. Its translation: CASSQGGGYNQPQHF.

V gene TRBV6-5 combines with J gene TRBJ2-3, with TRBD1 matching 8 bases. The germline V gene encodes CDR1 MNHEY and CDR2 SVGAGI. The CDR3 loop spans 16 amino acids. V shed 4 bases, J shed 3 bases, and the junction held 9 bases outside the gene matches. This chain's CDR3 is CASSLLGQGRTDTQYF. As DNA, the CDR3 is TGTGCCAGCAGTTTACTCGGACAGGGTCGGACAGATACGCAGTATTTT.

The genes are TRBV5-6 and TRBJ2-7; D is ambiguous. Germline CDR1 reads SGHDT; CDR2 reads YYEEEE. With 2 bases removed from V and 0 bases from J, the gap between germline ends came to 12 bases. The CDR3 has 15 amino acids. The CDR3 here is CASSLSPDSSYEQYF. The CDR3 DNA sequence: TGTGCCAGCAGCTTAAGTCCCGATAGCTCCTACGAGCAGTACTTC. Full variable domain (missing parts from reference TRBV5-6 and TRBJ2-7): DAGVTQSPTHLIKTRGQQVTLRCSPKSGHDTVSWYQQALGQGPQFIFQYYEEEERQRGNFPDRFSGHQFPNYSSELNVNALLLGDSALYLCASSLSPDSSYEQYFGPGTRLTVT.

V usage is TRBV7-3 and J usage is TRBJ2-1; D remains unclear. Germline V gene sequence: CDR1 SGHTA, CDR2 FQGTGA. V was shortened by 1 base and J by 8 bases, with 12 bases between the two germline ends. The length of the CDR3 is 14 residues. CDR3 loop: CASSLSRTRDEQFF. In DNA, the CDR3 is TGTGCCAGCAGCTTAAGTAGGACCCGCGATGAGCAGTTCTTC.

DNA of the CDR3: TGTGCCAGCAGCGCGACAGGGGCGCCTACCTACGAGCAGTACTTC. It specifies CASSATGAPTYEQYF. This chain connects TRBV9 to TRBJ2-7; 8 bases agree with TRBD1. This CDR3 comprises 15 residues. J lost 2 bases, V lost 3 bases, and 7 bases had no gene match. Germline V gene lookup returns CDR1 SGDLS and CDR2 YYNGEE.

The chain recombines TRBV11-2 with TRBJ2-3; tentatively, D is TRBD2 (6 bases). Germline loops: CDR1 SGHAT, CDR2 FQNNGV. The CDR3 totals 14 residues. V was pared by 3 bases and J by 0 bases, with 7 bases between. CDR3 residues: CASSFGGSTDTQYF. The CDR3, as DNA: TGTGCCAGCAGCTTCGGGGGTAGCACAGATACGCAGTATTTT.

V and J are TRBV6-1 and TRBJ1-1; 12 bases agree with TRBD1. There are 15 residues in the CDR3. Germline V gives CDR1 MNHNS, CDR2 SASEGT. V was pared by 7 bases and J by 3 bases, with 6 bases of the junction left unmatched. In DNA, the CDR3 is TGTGCCAGCATCCGGGACAGGGGGCGGGACACTGAAGCTTTCTTT. It is translated as CASIRDRGRDTEAFF.

This clone was picked up one time. The chain couples TRBV11-3 to TRBJ2-3; no definite D call. The V end lost 1 base, the J end lost 5 bases, and 4 bases lay between the germline ends. This CDR3 region has 12 residues. Germline V gene lookup returns CDR1 SGHNT and CDR2 YENEEA. CDR3 sequence reads: CASSLVGDTQYF. CDR3 DNA: TGTGCCAGCAGCTTAGTTGGAGATACGCAGTATTTT.

V usage is TRBV7-9 and J usage is TRBJ2-3; D possibly uses TRBD1 or TRBD2 (6 bases each). The CDR3 covers 12 residues. Trimming cost V 4 bases and J 8 bases, with 10 bases left between them. Per germline, CDR1 SEHNR and CDR2 FQNEAQ (reference sequence). DNA of the CDR3: TGTGCCAGCAGCTCCGAGGGGGGTACGCAGTATTTT. Translating it yields CASSSEGGTQYF. Using reference TRBV7-9 and TRBJ2-3 for the parts outside the CDR3, the full variable domain is DTGVSQNPRHKITKRGQNVTFRCDPISEHNRLYWYRQTLGQGPEFLTYFQNEAQLEKSRLLSDRFSAERPKGSFSTLEIQRTEQGDSAMYLCASSSEGGTQYFGPGTRLTVL.

V gene TRBV27 combines with J gene TRBJ2-1; D possibly corresponds to TRBD2 (7 bases). The germline V gene encodes CDR1 MNHEY and CDR2 SMNVEV (reference sequence). The V gene lost 6 bases and the J gene lost 6 bases, with 24 bases spanning the gap. CDR3 length: 17 amino acids. CDR3 sequence (DNA): TGTGCCAGCAGCTTAATTGGCGTTCGGGGGGCGAGCAATGAGCAGTTCTTC. Residues: CASSLIGVRGASNEQFF.

CDR3 sequence reads: CASSHGSPTGGHSGYEQFF. For the CDR3, the DNA is TGTGCCAGCAGCCATGGATCCCCTACTGGCGGGCACTCCGGATATGAGCAGTTCTTC. The chain couples TRBV4-2 to TRBJ2-1; a weak D match, TRBD2 (5 bases). The CDR3 extends over 19 amino acids. Germline loops: CDR1 LGHNA, CDR2 YNFKEQ. V dropped 3 bases and J dropped 8 bases, with 29 bases sitting between them.

CDR3 sequence: CASSQGSGEQYF. CDR3 sequence (DNA): TGCGCCAGCAGCCAAGGTTCCGGCGAGCAGTACTTC. This rearrangement joins TRBV4-3 to TRBJ2-7; D is unclear. Trimming removed 1 base at V and 6 bases at J, with 7 bases between. Germline CDR1 is LGHNA and CDR2 is YSLEER. This CDR3 spans 12 amino acids.

The CDR3 nucleotides read TGTGCCAGTAATCCCCTTTTAGTAGCCAACGCCGAGCAGTACTTC. Protein: CASNPLLVANAEQYF. The chain joins TRBV6-1 to TRBJ2-7; D is ambiguous. Germline loops: CDR1 MNHNS, CDR2 SASEGT. Trimming removed 9 bases from V and 6 bases from J, with 24 bases in between. The CDR3 spans 15 residues.

The chain has TRBV28 and TRBJ1-5; 7 nucleotides agree with TRBD1. The CDR3 runs to 15 residues. CDR1 is MDHEN and CDR2 is SYDVKM in the germline V gene. Germline trimming cut 5 bases from V and 4 bases from J; bases unmatched to any gene: 8. CDR3 DNA sequence: TGTGCCAGCAGTCTACAGGGGCCTGGGAATCAGCCCCAGCATTTT. Its translation is CASSLQGPGNQPQHF.

The chain is built from TRBV4-1 and TRBJ2-3; 7 nucleotides line up with TRBD1. CDR3 length: 17 residues. The V gene's germline CDR1 is MGHRA and CDR2 YSYEKL. V lost 5 bases and J lost 1; bases outside the gene matches: 12. This CDR3 is CASSTPLDRAGTDTQYF. For the CDR3, the DNA is TGCGCCAGCAGCACCCCTCTAGACAGGGCAGGCACAGATACGCAGTATTTT.

This chain joins TRBV6-5 and TRBJ2-5; 8 positions agree with TRBD2. Per the germline V gene, CDR1 is MNHEY and CDR2 is SVGAGI. This CDR3 region has 15 residues. J gave up 1 base and V 9 bases, and 10 bases lay outside the gene matches. The DNA of the CDR3 is TGTGCCAGTACGTCCGCGGGGGGTACCCAAGAGACCCAGTACTTC. Its protein is CASTSAGGTQETQYF.

The chain uses TRBV6-1 and TRBJ1-2; 8 positions match TRBD1. The V segment lost 5 bases and the J segment 9 bases; nucleotides outside the gene matches: 11. This CDR3 contains 14 residues. Germline CDR1 reads MNHNS; CDR2 reads SASEGT. The CDR3 DNA is TGTGCCAGCAGTAATATTTTCAGGGGGCAGAGCTACACCTTC. Translated: CASSNIFRGQSYTF.

This chain joins TRBV4-1 and TRBJ2-3; the D call may be TRBD1 or TRBD2 (6 bases each). CDR1 is MGHRA, CDR2 YSYEKL, per germline. This CDR3 region has 17 residues. Trimming cost V 0 bases and J 4 bases, with 17 bases left between them. In nucleotides, the CDR3 is TGCGCCAGCAGCCAAGATTGGGGGGCCCCTAGGGCAGATACGCAGTATTTT. This sequence encodes CASSQDWGAPRADTQYF.

This chain connects TRBV5-1 to TRBJ2-4, with 7 bases fitting TRBD1. From germline, CDR1 is SGHRS and CDR2 YFSETQ. The trim removed 5 bases at V and 1 base at J, leaving 9 bases unmatched. The CDR3 covers 16 residues. The CDR3 loop reads CASSSPPTGAKNIQYF. The CDR3 bases are TGCGCCAGCAGTTCACCACCGACAGGGGCCAAAAACATTCAGTACTTC.

The chain uses TRBV4-1 and TRBJ2-3, with D hard to call. The germline CDR1 and CDR2 sequences are MGHRA and YSYEKL. The CDR3 loop spans 14 amino acids. The V end was cut by 0 bases, the J end by 6 bases, with 10 bases between. The CDR3 DNA reads TGCGCCAGCAGCCAAGACGGCCGGTCGGATACGCAGTATTTT. Protein: CASSQDGRSDTQYF.

The genes are TRBV11-1 and TRBJ2-7; 7 bases line up with TRBD1. The V gene's germline CDR1 is SGHAT and CDR2 FQDESV (reference sequence). Trimming at V came to 0 bases and at J to 3 bases, leaving 14 bases not matched to a gene. This CDR3 region has 18 residues. CDR3 in amino acids: CASSLAFETGPLSYEQYF. The CDR3 DNA follows: TGTGCCAGCAGCTTAGCGTTCGAGACAGGGCCCCTTAGCTACGAGCAGTACTTC.

The J gene is TRBJ2-7, the V gene TRBV5-4, with 9 bases aligning to TRBD2. The V segment lost 0 bases and the J segment 2 bases; nucleotides outside the gene matches: 3. Germline V gene data show CDR1 as SGHNT and CDR2 as YYREEE (reference sequence). This CDR3 is 15 amino acids long. For the CDR3, the DNA is TGTGCCAGCAGCTTGGTCCTAGCGGGGACCTACGAGCAGTACTTC. Protein: CASSLVLAGTYEQYF.

CDR3 sequence reads: CASSYGPGNQPQHF. In nucleotides, the CDR3 is TGTGCCAGCAGTTACGGGCCAGGTAATCAGCCCCAGCATTTT. V is TRBV6-5 and J is TRBJ1-5; D is uncertain. CDR1 is MNHEY, CDR2 SVGAGI, per germline. Trimming left V 2 bases short and J 4 bases short, with 9 bases between. The CDR3 consists of 14 residues.

V is TRBV5-4 and J is TRBJ1-1; D remains unclear. The CDR3 has 15 amino acids. Per the germline V gene, CDR1 is SGHNT and CDR2 is YYREEE (reference sequence). V was shortened by 6 bases and J by 0 bases, with 15 bases between the two germline ends. The CDR3: CASTGSGSLNTEAFF. The CDR3 region has the DNA TGTGCCAGCACCGGCTCCGGCAGCTTGAACACTGAAGCTTTCTTT.

This chain links TRBV13 with TRBJ1-1, with 11 bases fitting TRBD1. With V trimmed by 3 bases and J by 6 bases, 6 bases remained unmatched. The CDR3 has 15 residues. Germline lookup yields CDR1 PRHDT and CDR2 FYEKMQ (reference sequence). CDR3 bases: TGTGCCAGCAGCTTTGGACAGGGGGCTGTGGCTGAAGCTTTCTTT. Protein: CASSFGQGAVAEAFF.

This chain uses TRBV6-5 with TRBJ1-1, with D unclear. The CDR3 contains 13 residues. Trimming shortened V by 0 bases and J by 6 bases, and 8 bases separated the two germline ends. The V gene's germline CDR1 is MNHEY and CDR2 SVGAGI. CDR3: CASSYSEKAEAFF. The CDR3, as DNA: TGTGCCAGCAGTTACTCGGAAAAGGCTGAAGCTTTCTTT.

This clone appeared once. The rearrangement uses TRBV5-6 and TRBJ1-1; no reliable D call. Germline CDR1 SGHDT, CDR2 YYEEEE. The length of the CDR3 is 14 residues. Trimming pared 0 bases from V and 1 base from J, leaving 7 bases between. Here the CDR3 reads CASSLVPGNTEAFF. The CDR3 nucleotides read TGTGCCAGCAGCTTGGTCCCGGGGAACACTGAAGCTTTCTTT.

This sequence joins TRBV7-2 and TRBJ2-7, with TRBD2 identical over 11 bases. J lost 4 bases, V lost 0 bases, and 2 bases had no gene match. Germline V CDR1 and CDR2: SGHTA, FQGNSA. The CDR3 spans 15 residues. The CDR3 spells CASSLASGRVYEQYF. CDR3 coding DNA: TGTGCCAGCAGCTTAGCTAGCGGGAGGGTATACGAGCAGTACTTC.

The rearrangement links TRBV7-6 to TRBJ2-7; 13 bases map to TRBD2. V was pared by 1 base and J by 3 bases, with 6 bases of the junction left unmatched. The CDR3 runs 17 residues. Germline values: CDR1 SGHVS, CDR2 FNYEAQ. Here the CDR3 DNA reads TGTGCCAGCAGCTTAGTATCGGGGACTAGCGGGGACTACGAGCAGTACTTC. Protein sequence: CASSLVSGTSGDYEQYF.